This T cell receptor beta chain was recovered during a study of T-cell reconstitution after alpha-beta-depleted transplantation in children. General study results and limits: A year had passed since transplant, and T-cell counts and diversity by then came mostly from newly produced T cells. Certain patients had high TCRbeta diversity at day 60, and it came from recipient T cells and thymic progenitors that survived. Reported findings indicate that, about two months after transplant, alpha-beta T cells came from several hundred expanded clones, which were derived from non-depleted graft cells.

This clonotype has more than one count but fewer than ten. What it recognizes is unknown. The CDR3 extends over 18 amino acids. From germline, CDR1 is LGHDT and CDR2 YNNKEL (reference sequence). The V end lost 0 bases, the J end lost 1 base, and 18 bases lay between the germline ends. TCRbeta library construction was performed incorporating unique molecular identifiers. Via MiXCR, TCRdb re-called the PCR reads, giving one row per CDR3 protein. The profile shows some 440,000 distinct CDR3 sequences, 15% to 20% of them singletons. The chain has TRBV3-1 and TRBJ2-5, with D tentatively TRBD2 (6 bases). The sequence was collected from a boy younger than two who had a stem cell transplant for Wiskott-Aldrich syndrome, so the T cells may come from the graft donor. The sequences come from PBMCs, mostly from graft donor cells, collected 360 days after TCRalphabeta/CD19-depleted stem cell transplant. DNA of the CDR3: TGTGCCAGCAGCCAAGAGGGTAAAGCGGGTAATCCCCAAGAGACCCAGTACTTC. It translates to CASSQEGKAGNPQETQYF.